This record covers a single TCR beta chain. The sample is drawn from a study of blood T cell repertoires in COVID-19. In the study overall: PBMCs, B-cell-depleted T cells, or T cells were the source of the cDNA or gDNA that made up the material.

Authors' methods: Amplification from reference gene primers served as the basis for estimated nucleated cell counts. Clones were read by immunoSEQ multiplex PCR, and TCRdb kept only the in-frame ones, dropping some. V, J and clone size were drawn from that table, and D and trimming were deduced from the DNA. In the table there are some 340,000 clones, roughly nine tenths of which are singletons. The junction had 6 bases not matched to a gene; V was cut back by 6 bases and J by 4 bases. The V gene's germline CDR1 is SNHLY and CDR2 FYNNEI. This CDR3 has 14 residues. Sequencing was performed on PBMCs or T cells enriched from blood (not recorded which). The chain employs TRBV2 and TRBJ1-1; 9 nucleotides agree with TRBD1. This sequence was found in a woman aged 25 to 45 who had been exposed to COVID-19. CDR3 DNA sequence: TGTGCCAGCAGACCTAGGGGACAGGGCACTGAAGCTTTCTTT. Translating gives CASRPRGQGTEAFF.